Listed below are T cell receptor beta chains from one sample, sequenced in a study of response to subunit inactivated influenza vaccine. TCRdb fed the RT-PCR reads into MiXCR, producing one record per CDR3 protein. The sample shows fewer than 550,000 distinct CDR3 sequences, roughly 27% of them seen only once. Sequenced material: CD4+ T cells sorted from PBMCs, taken more than 4 days after vaccination. The receptors come from a man in his fifties who received an inactivated influenza vaccine. CDR3s include the opening cysteine and the closing phenylalanine or tryptophan. The D gene is left open where the match is weak. Only some rows state a clone size, as once, few, many or a class for expanded clones.

TRBD1,few,TRBV28,TRBJ1-2,TGTGCCAGCAGCCGACAGGGGATAACTAACTATGGCTACACCTTC,CASSRQGITNYGYTF
TRBD1,.,TRBV6-1,TRBJ2-7,TGTGCCAGCAGTCGGGACAGGGTAGGCTACGAGCAGTACTTC,CASSRDRVGYEQYF
.,.,TRBV7-6,TRBJ2-7,TGTGCCAGTGGAATACTAAACGAGCAGTACTTC,CASGILNEQYF
TRBD1,.,TRBV6-6,TRBJ1-5,TGTGCCAGCAGACAGGGGAATCAGCCCCAGCATTTT,CASRQGNQPQHF
.,many,TRBV20-1,TRBJ2-7,TGCAGTGCAAGAGATCAGGCGACCCTCTACGAGCAGTACTTC,CSARDQATLYEQYF
.,.,TRBV20-1,TRBJ2-7,TGCAGTGGAAACCGGGACTCTCCTTACGAGCAGTACTTC,CSGNRDSPYEQYF
TRBD2,.,TRBV5-4,TRBJ2-5,TGTGCCAGCAGCATGGGACTAGCCCGTAGGGAGACCCAGTACTTC,CASSMGLARRETQYF
TRBD1,.,TRBV7-9,TRBJ2-5,TGTGCCAGCAGTCATGGACAGGGACAAGAGACCCAGTACTTC,CASSHGQGQETQYF
TRBD2,.,TRBV20-1,TRBJ2-5,TGCAGTGCTGAAGGGCTAGCGGTTATTCACCAAGAGACCCAGTACTTC,CSAEGLAVIHQETQYF
TRBD2,few,TRBV5-6,TRBJ2-5,TGTGCCAGCAGCCCTCCTTATGGGCGGGAGGGCCGCGAGACCCAGTACTTC,CASSPPYGREGRETQYF
.,.,TRBV5-6,TRBJ2-3,TGTGCCAGCAGCTTGCTGGGGGATGGAGGCACAGATACGCAGTATTTT,CASSLLGDGGTDTQYF
TRBD1,.,TRBV13,TRBJ2-6,TGTGCCAGCAGCTTAATCGGGACAGGGTCGCGCTCTGGGGCCAACGTCCTGACTTTC,CASSLIGTGSRSGANVLTF
.,.,TRBV5-1,TRBJ1-6,TGCGCCAGCAGCTTGGAGCAGGATAATTCACCCCTCCACTTT,CASSLEQDNSPLHF